The T cell receptor (beta chain) described here comes from a study of cytomegalovirus exposure and HLA in healthy donors. V trimming: 3 bases; J trimming: 0 bases; junction bases outside the gene matches: 2. CDR3 length equals 14 residues. The germline V gene encodes CDR1 SGHRS and CDR2 YFSETQ. Study-wide findings and caveats: Rarity characterized most TCR sequences, yet some public TCRs appeared in many donors.

For this clone: Antigen specificity is unknown.

Vbeta (60) and Jbeta (13) primers were used in the PCR. Produced via immunoSEQ multiplex PCR; TCRdb's table is partial and in-frame only. Among 150,000 to 200,000 clones, 81% were seen once, and the ten largest hold around 2%. The sample taken for sequencing was PBMCs. The V and J genes are TRBV5-1 and TRBJ1-1, with TRBD1 matching over 7 bases. This receptor was identified in a young man in good health and CMV-seronegative. CDR3 residues: CASSWGQLNTEAFF. In DNA form, the CDR3 reads TGCGCCAGCAGCTGGGGACAGCTGAACACTGAAGCTTTCTTT.